A selection of T cell receptor beta chains follows, all from one sample in a study of blood T cells in healthy people across ages. TCRdb itself ran the 5' RACE reads through MiXCR, one entry per CDR3 protein. The sample lists roughly 1.6 million distinct CDR3 sequences, roughly 30% seen once, with 11% in the top ten. Source material: blood. The receptors shown here come from a woman aged 25 to 45 in good health. The CDR3 runs from the conserved cysteine through the conserved F or W. A D gene is named only where the DNA matches it firmly. Clone size, where shown, is once, few, many, or a class for clones that have expanded.

j_call,v_call,clone_size,cdr3_length,d_call,cdr3_nt,cdr3_aa
TRBJ2-3,TRBV20-1,-,14,-,TGCAGTGCTAGTGGTCGGATTAGCACAGATACGCAGTATTTT,CSASGRISTDTQYF
TRBJ2-4,TRBV20-1,many,14,-,TGCAGTGCTATGGCAGAACTCCCACCGACGGTTCAGTACTTC,CSAMAELPPTVQYF
TRBJ1-4,TRBV6-6,few,14,TRBD1,TGTGCCAGCAGTACCCACAGGGGTGGTGAAAAACTGTTTTTT,CASSTHRGGEKLFF
TRBJ2-7,TRBV2,-,14,-,TGTGCCAGCAGTGTGCAGGGAAAGTACTACGAGCAGTACTTC,CASSVQGKYYEQYF
TRBJ1-3,TRBV6-5,-,14,TRBD1,TGTGCCAGCAGTCGGACAGGGTTCGGAAACACCATATATTTT,CASSRTGFGNTIYF
TRBJ2-3,TRBV10-3,few,16,-,TGTGCCATCAGTGAGGGTTATACAGGGACCACAGATACGCAGTATTTT,CAISEGYTGTTDTQYF
TRBJ2-7,TRBV5-1,-,14,TRBD1,TGCGCCAGCAGCCGGGACAGGGCGGACTACGAGCAGTACTTC,CASSRDRADYEQYF
TRBJ1-2,TRBV7-9,once,14,TRBD1,TGTGCCAGCAGCTCCTCGGGACAGGAGCTTGGCTACACCTTC,CASSSSGQELGYTF
TRBJ2-3,TRBV20-1,-,15,TRBD2,TGCAGTGCTAGAGATCTGACTAGCGGGACAGATACGCAGTATTTT,CSARDLTSGTDTQYF
TRBJ2-2,TRBV29-1,-,13,-,TGCAGCGTTGGTCTAGCGCGAACCGGGGAGCTGTTTTTT,CSVGLARTGELFF
TRBJ2-7,TRBV29-1,many,13,-,TGCAGCGTTCAGGACCCCGGCCTCTACGAGCAGTACTTC,CSVQDPGLYEQYF
TRBJ2-1,TRBV20-1,-,14,-,TGCAGTGCTAGATACGTGGAGGGTATCAATGAGCAGTTCTTC,CSARYVEGINEQFF
TRBJ1-1,TRBV11-2,-,15,-,TGTGCCAGCAGCTTACTCCCCTTTCGTGGCACTGAAGCTTTCTTT,CASSLLPFRGTEAFF
TRBJ2-1,TRBV6-1,-,15,TRBD2,TGTGCCAGCACCGAGGGACTAGCGGCCTATGATGAGCAGTTCTTC,CASTEGLAAYDEQFF
TRBJ2-3,TRBV7-3,many,17,TRBD1,TGTGCCAGCAGCTTACCCGGGACAGGGGGCTCGACAGATACGCAGTATTTT,CASSLPGTGGSTDTQYF
TRBJ2-3,TRBV20-1,-,12,TRBD2,TGCAGTGGCTCTAGCGGGAGTGTTCAGAGGTATTTT,CSGSSGSVQRYF
TRBJ2-1,TRBV27,-,17,TRBD2,TGTGCCAGCAGTTTAGGGATCAGAGCGGGAGCCTACAATGAGCAGTTCTTC,CASSLGIRAGAYNEQFF
TRBJ1-5,TRBV6-1,-,15,-,TGTGCCAGCTTAAGTGCGGGTTTAGGAAATCAGCCCCAGCATTTT,CASLSAGLGNQPQHF
TRBJ1-2,TRBV29-1,-,12,-,TGCAGCGTTGAAGGGCAGGGAGAGGGCTACACCTTC,CSVEGQGEGYTF
TRBJ2-5,TRBV5-1,few,16,-,TGCGCCAGCAGCCCTTGGCGGGGATCGACCCAAGAGACCCAGTACTTC,CASSPWRGSTQETQYF
TRBJ2-7,TRBV3-1,-,17,-,TGTGCCAGCAGCCAAGATATTGGGAGCGCGATACGTCCCGAGCAGTACTTC,CASSQDIGSAIRPEQYF
TRBJ2-5,TRBV20-1,many,14,-,TGCAGTGCTCCCAGAGGGGGGCTCCAAGAGACCCAGTACTTC,CSAPRGGLQETQYF
TRBJ2-7,TRBV9,few,15,-,TGTGCCAGCAGCGTTAACACCCAAGGGCCCTACGAGCAGTACTTC,CASSVNTQGPYEQYF
TRBJ2-7,TRBV9,once,14,TRBD1,TGTGCCAGCAACTCCGGGACAGGGACGAACGAGCAGTACTTC,CASNSGTGTNEQYF
TRBJ2-1,TRBV7-8,-,15,TRBD1,TGTACCAGCAGCTTGGGACAGGGGGTGTACAATGAGCAGCTCTTC,CTSSLGQGVYNEQLF
TRBJ2-1,TRBV7-9,few,14,-,TGTGCCAGCCGTTTCCTAACGGCGGGTAATGAGCAGTTCTTC,CASRFLTAGNEQFF
TRBJ2-5,TRBV6-1,-,16,TRBD2,TGTGCCAGCAGTGAAGAAGAACTAGCGGTGTGGGAGGCCCAGTACTTC,CASSEEELAVWEAQYF
TRBJ1-4,TRBV12-3/TRBV12-4,-,15,-,TGTGCCAGCAGTTTGAAGGGGTTCGGAAATGAAAAACTGTTTTTT,CASSLKGFGNEKLFF
TRBJ1-1,TRBV5-5,-,14,-,TGTGCCAGCAGCTTGGACGACATGAACACTGAAGCTTTCTTT,CASSLDDMNTEAFF
TRBJ1-2,TRBV5-1,-,15,TRBD1,TGCGCCAGCAGCCTCGGAGCGGGACAGGGATACGGCTACACCTTC,CASSLGAGQGYGYTF
TRBJ1-2,TRBV4-1,many,14,-,TGCGCCAGCAGCCCCGGGGACGGCTACTATGGCTACACCTTC,CASSPGDGYYGYTF
TRBJ2-4,TRBV27,-,14,-,TGTGCCAGCGGCCTCCGACAGATTCCTGGGGAGCAGTACTTC,CASGLRQIPGEQYF
TRBJ2-7,TRBV7-8,-,16,-,TGTGCCAGCAGCTTAGCGAAGAGCCTATCTTTCTACGAGCAGTACTTC,CASSLAKSLSFYEQYF
TRBJ1-2,TRBV25-1,few,13,TRBD1,TGTGCCAGCCGGGGACAGGAGGTCTATGGCTACACCTTC,CASRGQEVYGYTF
TRBJ2-5,TRBV28,-,13,-,TGTGCCAGCAGTTCAGCCTTACAAGAGACCCAGTACTTC,CASSSALQETQYF
TRBJ2-7,TRBV28,few,13,-,TGTGCCAGCAGTTGGTCAGGTCCCTACGAGCAGTACTTC,CASSWSGPYEQYF
TRBJ2-1,TRBV4-1,many,15,-,TGCGCCAGCAGCCAAGATTGGGCAGGGCGCAATGAGCAGTTCTTC,CASSQDWAGRNEQFF
TRBJ2-5,TRBV7-3,few,15,TRBD2,TGTGCCAGCAGCCCCTCTAGCGGGCCTCAAGAGACCCAGTACTTC,CASSPSSGPQETQYF
TRBJ2-3,TRBV24-1,few,18,TRBD1,TGTGCCACCAGTGACCCCGCGGACAGGGGGAAAAGCACAGATACGCAGTATTTT,CATSDPADRGKSTDTQYF
TRBJ2-3,TRBV29-1,many,13,-,TGCAGCGTTGGTAAAGGGGCCGCAGATACGCAGTATTTT,CSVGKGAADTQYF
TRBJ2-1,TRBV7-2,few,19,TRBD2,TGTGCCAGCAGCTTACGCGCTAGCGGGACCTTTTCCTCCTACAATGAGCAGTTCTTC,CASSLRASGTFSSYNEQFF
TRBJ2-3,TRBV6-1,few,16,-,TGTGCCAGCATTCCGAGGGCAGGGAAGAGCACAGATACGCAGTATTTT,CASIPRAGKSTDTQYF
TRBJ2-7,TRBV2,few,14,-,TGTGCCAGCAGTCTTCAAGCCGTTTCCTACGAGCAGTACTTC,CASSLQAVSYEQYF
TRBJ1-2,TRBV6-1,few,15,-,TGTGCCAGCGGATCCGGGGGGCTGGGGAACTATGGCTACACCTTC,CASGSGGLGNYGYTF
TRBJ2-5,TRBV7-6,-,17,-,TGTGCCAGCAGCCCTAGGGGGGGGAGCGGAACACAAGAGACCCAGTACTTC,CASSPRGGSGTQETQYF
TRBJ2-3,TRBV6-5,once,14,-,TGTGCCAGCAATTCTGACACAGGAGGAGATACGCAGTATTTT,CASNSDTGGDTQYF